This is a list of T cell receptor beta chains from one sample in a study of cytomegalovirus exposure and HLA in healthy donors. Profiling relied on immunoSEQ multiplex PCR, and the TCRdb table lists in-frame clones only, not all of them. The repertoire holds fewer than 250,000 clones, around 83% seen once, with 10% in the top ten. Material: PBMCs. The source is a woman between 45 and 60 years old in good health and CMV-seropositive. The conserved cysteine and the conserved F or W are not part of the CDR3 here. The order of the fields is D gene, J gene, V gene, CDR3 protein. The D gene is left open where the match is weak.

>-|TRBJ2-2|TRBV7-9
ASSPSWGQEKNTGELF
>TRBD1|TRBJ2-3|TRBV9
ASSPSSGGSSTDTQY
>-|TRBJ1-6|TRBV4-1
ASSQEGDYNSPLH
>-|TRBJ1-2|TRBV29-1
SVESLRGAKNGYT
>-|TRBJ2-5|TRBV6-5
ASSYFGGQETQY
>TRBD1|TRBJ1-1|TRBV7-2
ASRLQGYTEAF
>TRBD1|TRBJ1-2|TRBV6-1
ASSEADRVGYGYT
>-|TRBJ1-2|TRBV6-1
AILISGDGYT
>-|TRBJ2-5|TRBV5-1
ASSTRTAGETQY
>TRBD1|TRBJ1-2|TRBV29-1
SAETGMSGYT
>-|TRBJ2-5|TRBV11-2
ASSFGYPGGETQY
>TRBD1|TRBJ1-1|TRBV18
ASSPYRGGDRDTEAF
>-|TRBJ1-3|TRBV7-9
ASSPVGGRSGNTIY
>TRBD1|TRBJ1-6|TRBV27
ASSSRGKNNSPLH
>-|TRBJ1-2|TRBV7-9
ASSKSGLFYGYT
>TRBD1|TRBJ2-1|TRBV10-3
AISEFGTGGNEQF
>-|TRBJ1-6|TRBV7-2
ASSFRQNNSPLH
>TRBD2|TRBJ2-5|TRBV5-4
ASTPRSASGQETQY
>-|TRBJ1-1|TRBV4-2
ASSQAQGENTEAF
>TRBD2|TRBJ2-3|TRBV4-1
ASSQETFPAGGLPSTDTQY
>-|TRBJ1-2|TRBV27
ASSSQGGLWGYT
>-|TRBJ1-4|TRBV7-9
ASSLSRGKLF
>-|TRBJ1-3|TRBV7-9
SSSPRPANTIY
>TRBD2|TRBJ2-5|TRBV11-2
ASSSGGPPLETQY
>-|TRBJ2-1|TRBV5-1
ASSLVAGYYNEQF
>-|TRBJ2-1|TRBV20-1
SARDVGEQF
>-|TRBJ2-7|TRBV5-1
ASSLGRDISYEQY
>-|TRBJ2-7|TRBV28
ASSLMRNEQY
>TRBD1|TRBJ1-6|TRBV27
ASSLVTGGPGVNSPLH
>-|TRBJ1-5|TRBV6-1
ASGTNSNQPQH
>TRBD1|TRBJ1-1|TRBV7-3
ASSPYGQATEAF
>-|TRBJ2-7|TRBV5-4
ASSLYLGGDSYEQY
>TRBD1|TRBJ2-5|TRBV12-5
ASRGDSKETQY
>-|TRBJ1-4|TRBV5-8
ASSTGQITTNEKLF
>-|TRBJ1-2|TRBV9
ASSADIANYGYT